This TCR beta chain was sequenced in a study of follicular helper T cells after annual influenza vaccination. Whole-study context: After each seasonal flu vaccination, blood came on days 0, 7 and 28. Across the 2013-2014, 2014-2015 and 2015-2016 vaccination seasons, some subjects were resampled.

Time point described: 2015-2016 season, pre-vaccination. On this clone itself: Its antigen remains unknown.

The protocol was immunoSEQ multiplex PCR, while the TCRdb copy is restricted to in-frame clones and leaves out a portion. The sample includes around 10,000 clones, over 75% of them seen just once. Study-wide findings and caveats: Day 7 ICOS+CD38+ clones were most often found later in ICOS-CD38- cTfh cells. Each annual vaccination recalled recurring oligoclonal ICOS+CD38+ cTfh clonotypes.

The V gene lost 6 bases and the J gene lost 5 bases, with 13 bases spanning the gap. The CDR3 covers 13 residues. CDR1 is MNHNS, CDR2 SASEGT, per germline. Sample: CXCR5+ CD38- circulating T follicular helper cells from blood, taken on the day of influenza vaccination. Indicated subset: circulating Tfh, non-naive CD4+CXCR5+PD-1+ (ICOS+CD38+ or ICOS-CD38-). This chain connects TRBV6-1 to TRBJ2-5, with a tentative D call TRBD1 (6 bases). This receptor was obtained from an adult who received the influenza vaccine. CDR3 residues: CASSTDRLETQYF. As DNA, the CDR3 is TGTGCCAGCAGCACCGACAGGTTGGAGACCCAGTACTTC.